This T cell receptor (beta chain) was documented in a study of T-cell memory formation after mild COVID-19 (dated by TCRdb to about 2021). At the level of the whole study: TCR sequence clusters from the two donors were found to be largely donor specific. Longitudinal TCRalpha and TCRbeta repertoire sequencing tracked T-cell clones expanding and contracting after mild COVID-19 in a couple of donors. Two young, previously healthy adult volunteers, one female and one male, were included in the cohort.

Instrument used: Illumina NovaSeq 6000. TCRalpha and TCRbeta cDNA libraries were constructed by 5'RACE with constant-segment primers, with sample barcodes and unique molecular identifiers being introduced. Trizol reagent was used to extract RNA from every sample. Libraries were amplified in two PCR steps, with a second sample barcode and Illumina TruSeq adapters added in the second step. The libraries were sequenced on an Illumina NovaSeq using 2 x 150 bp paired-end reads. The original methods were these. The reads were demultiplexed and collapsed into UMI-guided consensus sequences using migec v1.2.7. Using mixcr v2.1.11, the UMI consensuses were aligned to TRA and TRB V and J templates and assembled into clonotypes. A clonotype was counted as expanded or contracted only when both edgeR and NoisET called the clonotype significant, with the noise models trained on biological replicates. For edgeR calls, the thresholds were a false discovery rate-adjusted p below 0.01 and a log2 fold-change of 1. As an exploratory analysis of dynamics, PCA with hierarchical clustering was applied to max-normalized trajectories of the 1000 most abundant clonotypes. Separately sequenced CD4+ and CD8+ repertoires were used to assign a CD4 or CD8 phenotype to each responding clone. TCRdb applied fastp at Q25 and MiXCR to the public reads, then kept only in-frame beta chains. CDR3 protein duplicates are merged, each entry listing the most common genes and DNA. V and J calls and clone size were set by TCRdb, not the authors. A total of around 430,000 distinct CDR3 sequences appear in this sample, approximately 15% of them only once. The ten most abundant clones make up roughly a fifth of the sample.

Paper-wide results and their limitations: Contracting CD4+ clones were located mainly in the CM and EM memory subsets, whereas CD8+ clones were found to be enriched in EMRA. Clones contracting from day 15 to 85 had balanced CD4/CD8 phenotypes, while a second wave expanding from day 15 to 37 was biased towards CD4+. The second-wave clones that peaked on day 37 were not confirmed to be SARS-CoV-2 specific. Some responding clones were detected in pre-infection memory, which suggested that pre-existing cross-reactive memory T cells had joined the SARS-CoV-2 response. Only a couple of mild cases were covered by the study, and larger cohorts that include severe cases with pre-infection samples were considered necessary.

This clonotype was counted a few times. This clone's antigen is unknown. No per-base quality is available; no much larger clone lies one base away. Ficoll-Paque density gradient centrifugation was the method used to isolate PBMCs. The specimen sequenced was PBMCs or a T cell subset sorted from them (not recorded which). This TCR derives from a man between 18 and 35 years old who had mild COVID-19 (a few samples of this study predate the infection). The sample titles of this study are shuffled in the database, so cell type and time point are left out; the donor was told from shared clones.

The CDR3: CAISAGLAGGYEQYF. The DNA sequence reads TGTGCCATCAGCGCGGGACTAGCGGGCGGCTACGAGCAGTACTTC. This chain is built from TRBV10-3 and TRBJ2-7, with TRBD2 matching 12 junction bases. Reading from cysteine to phenylalanine, the CDR3 counts 15 amino acids. Just CDR3 DNA is preserved here, 45 bases in frame from base 1. The germline V and J ends show losses of 6 bases and 3 bases respectively, and no gene match explains 6 bases of the junction. CDR1 and CDR2, looked up from the germline V gene, are ENHRY and SYGVKD.